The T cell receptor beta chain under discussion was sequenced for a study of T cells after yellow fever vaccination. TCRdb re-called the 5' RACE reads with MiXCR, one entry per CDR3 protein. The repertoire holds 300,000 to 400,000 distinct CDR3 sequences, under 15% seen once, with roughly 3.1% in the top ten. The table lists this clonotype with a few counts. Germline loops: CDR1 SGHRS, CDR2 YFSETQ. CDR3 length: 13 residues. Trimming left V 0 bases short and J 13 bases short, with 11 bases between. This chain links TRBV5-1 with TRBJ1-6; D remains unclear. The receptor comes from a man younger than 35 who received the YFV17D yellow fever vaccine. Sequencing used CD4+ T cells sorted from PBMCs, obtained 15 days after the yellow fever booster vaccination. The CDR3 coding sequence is TGCGCCAGCAGCTTGGACGACGAGACCCCCCTCCACTTT. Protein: CASSLDDETPLHF.